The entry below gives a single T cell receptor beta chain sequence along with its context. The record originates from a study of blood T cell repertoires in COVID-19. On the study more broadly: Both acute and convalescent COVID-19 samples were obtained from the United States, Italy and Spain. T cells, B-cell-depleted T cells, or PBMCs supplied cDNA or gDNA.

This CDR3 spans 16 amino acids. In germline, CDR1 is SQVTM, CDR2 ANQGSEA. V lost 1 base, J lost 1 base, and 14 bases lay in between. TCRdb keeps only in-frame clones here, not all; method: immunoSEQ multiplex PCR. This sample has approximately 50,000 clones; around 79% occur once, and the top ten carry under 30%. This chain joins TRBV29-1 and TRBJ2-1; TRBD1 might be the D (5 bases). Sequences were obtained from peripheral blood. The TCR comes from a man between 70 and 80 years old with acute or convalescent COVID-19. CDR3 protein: CSVEGARVESYNEQFF. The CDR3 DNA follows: TGCAGCGTTGAAGGGGCCAGGGTGGAGTCCTACAATGAGCAGTTCTTC.